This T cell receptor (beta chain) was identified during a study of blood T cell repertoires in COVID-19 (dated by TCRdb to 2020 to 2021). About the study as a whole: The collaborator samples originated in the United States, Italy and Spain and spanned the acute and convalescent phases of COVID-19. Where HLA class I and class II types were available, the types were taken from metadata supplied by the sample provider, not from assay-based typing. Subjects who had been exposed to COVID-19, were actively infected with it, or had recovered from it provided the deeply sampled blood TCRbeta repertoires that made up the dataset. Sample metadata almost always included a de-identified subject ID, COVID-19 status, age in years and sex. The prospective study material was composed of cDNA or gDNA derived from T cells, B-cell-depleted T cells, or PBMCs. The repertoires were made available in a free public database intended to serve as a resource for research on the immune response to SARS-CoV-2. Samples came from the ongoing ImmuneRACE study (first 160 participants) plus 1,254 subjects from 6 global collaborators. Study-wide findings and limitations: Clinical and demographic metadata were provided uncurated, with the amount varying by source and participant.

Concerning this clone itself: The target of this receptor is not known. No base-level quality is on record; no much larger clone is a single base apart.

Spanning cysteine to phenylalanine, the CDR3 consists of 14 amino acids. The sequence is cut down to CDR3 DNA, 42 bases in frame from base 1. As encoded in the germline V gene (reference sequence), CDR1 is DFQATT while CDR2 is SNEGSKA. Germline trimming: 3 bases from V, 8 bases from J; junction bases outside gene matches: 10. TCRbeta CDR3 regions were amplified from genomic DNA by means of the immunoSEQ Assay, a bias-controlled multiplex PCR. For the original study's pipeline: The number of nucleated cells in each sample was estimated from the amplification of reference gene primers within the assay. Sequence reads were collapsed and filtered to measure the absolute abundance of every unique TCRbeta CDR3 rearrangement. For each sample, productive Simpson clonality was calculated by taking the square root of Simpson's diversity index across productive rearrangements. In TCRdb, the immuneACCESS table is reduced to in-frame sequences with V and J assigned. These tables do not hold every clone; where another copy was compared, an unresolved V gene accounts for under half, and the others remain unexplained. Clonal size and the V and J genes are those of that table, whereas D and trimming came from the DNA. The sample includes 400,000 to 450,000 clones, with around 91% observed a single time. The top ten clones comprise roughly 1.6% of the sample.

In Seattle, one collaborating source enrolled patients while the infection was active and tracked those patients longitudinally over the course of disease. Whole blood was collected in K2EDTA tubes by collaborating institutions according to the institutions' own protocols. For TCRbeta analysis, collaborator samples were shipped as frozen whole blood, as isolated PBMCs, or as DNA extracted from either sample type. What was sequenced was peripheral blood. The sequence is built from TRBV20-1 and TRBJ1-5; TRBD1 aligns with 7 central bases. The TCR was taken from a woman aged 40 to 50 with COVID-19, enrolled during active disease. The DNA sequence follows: TGCAGTGCTAGTCCGCGACAGGGTTCTAAGCCCCAGCATTTT. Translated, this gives CSASPRQGSKPQHF.